This T cell receptor beta chain emerged from a study of blood T cell repertoires in COVID-19. After removal of 4 bases from V and 1 base from J, the junction contained 9 bases not matched to a gene. This CDR3 is 16 amino acids long. Per the germline V gene, CDR1 is MDHEN and CDR2 is SYDVKM. The data were produced by immunoSEQ multiplex PCR, yet TCRdb's version contains in-frame clones alone and is incomplete. The sample contains around 37,000 clones, about two thirds of which appear only once. The rearrangement joins TRBV28 to TRBJ1-1, with TRBD1 identical over 7 bases. The source is a man aged 65-85 years with COVID-19, enrolled during active disease. The sample consisted of peripheral blood. The CDR3 region is CASSSPRQGGNTEAFF. The CDR3 nucleotides are TGTGCCAGCAGTTCCCCCCGACAGGGCGGGAACACTGAAGCTTTCTTT.